This TCR beta chain is from a study of T cell responses to AZD1222 COVID-19 vaccine (dated by TCRdb to the early 2020s). Study-wide context: AZD1222 recipients given second doses at about 4 weeks or at about 12 weeks were pooled, since spike-specific TCR depth and breadth were not found to differ between the two schedules. A total of more than 230 trial participants underwent TCR sequencing, of whom 207 received two doses of AZD1222 and roughly 25 received two doses of the MenACWY control vaccine. Enrollment into the trials was organized by age into subgroups of 18-55, 56-69 and 70-plus years, and those subgroups contained roughly 140, 27 and 60 TCR-sequenced participants, respectively. Study-level results and caveats: Epitopes outside the regions mutated in the B.1.351 and B.1.1.7 variants were reportedly recognized by nearly half of the unique spike-specific TCRs. The 56-69-year group was small, and its depth increase did not reach significance, likely because of low power. After two AZD1222 doses, both the breadth and the depth of spike-specific TCRs were significantly higher than at day 0 and than in MenACWY recipients. Conclusions about previously exposed vaccinees are limited, since just 6 or 7 AZD1222 recipients were seropositive for SARS-CoV-2 at baseline. Because no samples from the day 14 peak response were available, repertoires could be characterized only after the peak T cell response. Vaccine-associated CD4 TCRs spanned the whole spike protein, with dominant responses in regions 160-218 and 743-854. Participants were mostly white British and included more females than males, and it was suggested by the authors that clonal diversity may have been underestimated.

As to this clone: Its antigen is unknown. No clone much larger than this one lies a single base away; base qualities are absent.

Read against the paper, the sample's time point label means: baseline before first vaccination. Samples from vaccinated people were obtained from the UK trials COV001 and COV002, which included a single-blind randomized controlled phase 2/3 trial of AZD1222 (ChAdOx1 nCoV-19) in healthy adults. For TCRbeta chain sequencing, PBMC samples from trial participants were taken at day 0 and at day 28 after the second dose. The CDR3 regions of human TCRbeta chains were subjected to immunosequencing. The paper's processing steps were these. Repertoire TCRs were matched against a reference library of SARS-CoV-2-specific TCRs generated with the MIRA antigen-specificity platform. Breadth was defined as the fraction of unique TCRs that were SARS-CoV-2-associated. Depth was defined as the fraction of total T cells that were SARS-CoV-2-associated. Using the MIRA data, each spike-specific TCR was mapped to the spike region that the TCR reacts to and placed in a CD4 or CD8 class. Log10-transformed breadth and depth values were compared by one-way ANOVA with Sidak's multiple comparisons tests. TCRdb carries this immuneACCESS record with in-frame sequences only. Its versions omit some clonotypes, under half of them owing to an unresolved V gene in the studies checked, with the rest unexplained. The V and J calls and the clone size are those of that table, but D and trimming were determined from the DNA. Present in this sample are more than 70,000 clones, 80% to 90% of which were seen just once. The ten largest clones capture more than 7% of the sample.

Reading from cysteine to phenylalanine, the CDR3 counts 15 amino acids. The kept DNA is CDR3 alone, 45 bases in frame from the first base. V loses 8 bases, J loses 2 bases, and the germline ends lie 16 bases apart. CDR1 and CDR2 are drawn from the germline V gene: ENHRY, SYGVKD. The V and J genes are TRBV10-3 and TRBJ1-5, with the D gene uncertain. The clonotype was recovered from an adult in good health. The starting material was peripheral blood, obtained on day 0 of AZD1222 vaccination. The CDR3 protein is CAIGPSGFGNQPQHF. The DNA sequence is TGTGCCATCGGTCCCAGCGGATTTGGCAATCAGCCCCAGCATTTT.